Sequencing of this TCR beta chain was carried out in a study of control samples from healthy donors and cancer patients. The V end was cut by 8 bases, the J end by 0 bases, with 7 bases between. Germline CDR1 and CDR2: SEHNR and FQNEAQ (reference sequence). The length of the CDR3 is 13 residues. Profiling relied on immunoSEQ multiplex PCR, and the TCRdb table lists in-frame clones only, not all of them. The sample carries 95,000 to 130,000 clones, 80% to 90% recorded once. Sequenced: PBMCs. J is TRBJ1-4 and V is TRBV7-9; D is unresolved. The receptor was isolated from a woman between 45 and 60 years old with colorectal cancer. The CDR3 DNA is TGTGCCAGCGAGACTTCAACTAATGAAAAACTGTTTTTT. It yields the protein CASETSTNEKLFF.